This T cell receptor beta chain was identified during a study of T cell repertoires in cytomegalovirus infection. General study points: Predominance within the ex vivo response was attributable to HLA-C-restricted CMV-specific TCR beta clonotypes.

TCRdb called the reads again in MiXCR, with one record for every CDR3 protein. The repertoire holds more than 150,000 distinct CDR3 sequences, over 15% seen once, with around a sixth in the top ten. This clonotype appeared a few times. What it binds is not known. Deletions cut 3 bases from V and 3 bases from J, with 16 bases between. The CDR3 loop spans 16 amino acids. The germline CDR1 and CDR2 sequences are SGDLS and YYNGEE. The sequenced material came from CD8+ T cells from PBMCs. The clonotype was recovered from a human donor in good health (CMV status not recorded). Some clones in this sample may be carry-over from other donors' samples. This chain uses TRBV9 with TRBJ1-5; TRBD1 might be the D (6 bases). The CDR3 region is CASSGGAGDFNQPQHF. The CDR3 DNA reads as TGTGCCAGCAGCGGGGGGGCAGGGGATTTCAATCAGCCCCAGCATTTT.